This TCR beta chain was retrieved from a study of T cells in tumors after PD-1 blockade. Overall study context: On average, peripheral blood gave 100,000 to 140,000 TCR templates and 35,000 or so unique clonotypes. Findings and caveats of the study: About 41% of tumor TCR clonotypes were also found in blood.

Profiling relied on immunoSEQ multiplex PCR, and the TCRdb table lists in-frame clones only, not all of them. In the table there are about 47,000 clones, 75% to 85% of which are singletons. A word on this clone: Its antigen is not known.

Template: tumor biopsy or peripheral blood genomic DNA, 616-6,004 ng per sample. The receptor's source is a human donor with basal cell carcinoma. Sequencing used PBMCs, obtained before anti-PD-1 treatment.

CDR3 coding DNA: TGTGCCACCAGAACAGGGGGCAATGAAAAACTGTTTTTT. It yields the protein CATRTGGNEKLFF. The chain joins TRBV18 to TRBJ1-4; 9 bases are a match to TRBD1. Germline V gives CDR1 KGHSH, CDR2 LQKENI. V lost 10 bases and J lost 5; bases outside the gene matches: 5. The CDR3 runs 13 residues.